Listed below are T cell receptor beta chains from one sample, sequenced in a study of blood T cell repertoires in COVID-19. Sequenced by immunoSEQ multiplex PCR; TCRdb stores in-frame clones only, minus some. The data hold fewer than 350,000 clones, with approximately 85% observed a single time. The sequenced material came from PBMCs or T cells enriched from blood (not recorded which). All receptors derive from a man aged 25-45 years who had recovered from COVID-19. Each CDR3 is given with its conserved first and last residue. D genes are given only for firm matches. Rows give clone size only sometimes, using once, few, many, or a class for an expanded clone.

TRBJ1-2	NA	TRBV13	TRBD1	CASSYSGTGFYGYTF	TGTGCCAGCAGCTACTCCGGGACAGGGTTCTATGGCTACACCTTC
TRBJ1-1	NA	TRBV9	NA	CASSPGNMNTEAFF	TGTGCCAGCAGCCCAGGGAATATGAACACTGAAGCTTTCTTT
TRBJ2-7	NA	TRBV5-1	NA	CASRAGPGNSYEQYF	TGCGCCAGCAGAGCAGGCCCTGGAAACTCCTACGAGCAGTACTTC
TRBJ2-7	NA	TRBV11-2	TRBD1	CASSLLGTGSYEQYF	TGTGCCAGCAGCTTACTAGGGACAGGCTCCTACGAGCAGTACTTC
TRBJ2-3	NA	TRBV14	NA	CASSQDKLARTDTQYF	TGTGCCAGCAGCCAAGATAAGCTAGCCAGGACAGATACGCAGTATTTT
TRBJ2-1	few	TRBV24-1	NA	CATSGRPLQTDNEQFF	TGTGCCACCTCGGGGAGACCCCTACAAACGGACAATGAGCAGTTCTTC
TRBJ1-2	NA	TRBV6-1	NA	CASSEPRPTGSGYGYTF	TGTGCCAGCAGTGAACCTAGACCGACAGGATCTGGGTATGGCTACACCTTC
TRBJ1-4	NA	TRBV6-6	NA	CASSYSPGMGEKLFF	TGTGCCAGCAGTTACTCGCCGGGGATGGGTGAAAAACTGTTTTTT
TRBJ2-6	NA	TRBV10-3	TRBD1	CATKRGQGLVSGANVLTF	TGTGCCACAAAAAGGGGACAGGGGTTGGTTTCAGGGGCCAACGTCCTGACTTTC
TRBJ1-3	NA	TRBV3-1/TRBV3-2	NA	CASSQGVLVGNTIYF	TGTGCCAGCAGCCAAGGCGTGTTAGTCGGAAACACCATATATTTT
TRBJ1-2	NA	TRBV10-3	NA	CAIGEGRKYGYTF	TGTGCCATCGGGGAGGGTAGAAAGTATGGCTACACCTTC
TRBJ2-2	NA	TRBV21-1	NA	CASSKSLLAGERAGELFF	TGTGCCAGCAGCAAATCGTTATTAGCGGGGGAGCGGGCCGGGGAGCTGTTTTTT
TRBJ2-1	NA	TRBV13	TRBD1	CASSSANRGGNEQFF	TGTGCCAGCAGCTCGGCAAACAGGGGTGGAAATGAGCAGTTCTTC
TRBJ2-3	NA	TRBV11-2	NA	CASSLESVDTQYF	TGTGCCAGCAGCTTAGAGTCCGTTGATACGCAGTATTTT
TRBJ2-7	NA	TRBV12-3/TRBV12-4	TRBD1	CASRRQGANEQYF	TGTGCCAGCAGACGACAGGGGGCGAACGAGCAGTACTTC
TRBJ2-1	NA	TRBV14	NA	CASSQVLGDEQFF	TGTGCCAGCAGCCAAGTTCTCGGGGATGAGCAGTTCTTC
TRBJ1-6	few	TRBV6-1	TRBD1	CASSETGQFNSPLHF	TGTGCCAGCAGTGAAACGGGACAGTTTAATTCACCCCTCCACTTT
TRBJ1-1	few	TRBV5-1	TRBD1	CASSLQGQGTEAFF	TGCGCCAGCAGCTTGCAAGGACAGGGGACTGAAGCTTTCTTT